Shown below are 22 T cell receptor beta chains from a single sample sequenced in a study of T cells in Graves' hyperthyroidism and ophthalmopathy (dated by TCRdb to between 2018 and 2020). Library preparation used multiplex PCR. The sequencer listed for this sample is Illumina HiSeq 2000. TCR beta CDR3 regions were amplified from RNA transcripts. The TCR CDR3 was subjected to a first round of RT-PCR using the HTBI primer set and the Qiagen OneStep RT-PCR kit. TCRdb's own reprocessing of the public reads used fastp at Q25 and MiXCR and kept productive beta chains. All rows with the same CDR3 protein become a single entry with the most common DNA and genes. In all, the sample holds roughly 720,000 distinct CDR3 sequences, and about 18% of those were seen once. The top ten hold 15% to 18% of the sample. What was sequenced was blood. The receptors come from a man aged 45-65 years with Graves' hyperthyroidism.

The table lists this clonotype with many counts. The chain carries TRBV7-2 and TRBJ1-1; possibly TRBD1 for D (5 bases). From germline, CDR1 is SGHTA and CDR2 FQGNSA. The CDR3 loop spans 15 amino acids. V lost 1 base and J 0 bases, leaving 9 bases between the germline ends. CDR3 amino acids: CASSLGQFMNTEAFF. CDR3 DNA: TGTGCCAGCAGCTTAGGACAGTTCATGAACACTGAAGCTTTCTTT.

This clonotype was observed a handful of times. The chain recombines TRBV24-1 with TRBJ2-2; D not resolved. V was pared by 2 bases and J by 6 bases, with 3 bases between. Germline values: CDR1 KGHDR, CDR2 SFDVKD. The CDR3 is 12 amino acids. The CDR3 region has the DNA TGTGCCACCAGTGATTCCTCCGGGGAGCTGTTTTTT. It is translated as CATSDSSGELFF.

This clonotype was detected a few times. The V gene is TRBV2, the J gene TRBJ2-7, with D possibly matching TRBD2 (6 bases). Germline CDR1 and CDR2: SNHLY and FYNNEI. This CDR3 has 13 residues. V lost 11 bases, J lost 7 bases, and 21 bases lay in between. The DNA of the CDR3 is TGTGCCTATTTTCCCCTCGACGGGAGAGAGCAGTACTTC. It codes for CAYFPLDGREQYF. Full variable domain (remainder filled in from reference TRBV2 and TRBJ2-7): EPEVTQTPSHQVTQMGQEVILRCVPISNHLYFYWYRQILGQKVEFLVSFYNNEISEKSEIFDDQFSVERPDGSNFTLKIRSTKLEDSAMYFCAYFPLDGREQYFGPGTRLTVT.

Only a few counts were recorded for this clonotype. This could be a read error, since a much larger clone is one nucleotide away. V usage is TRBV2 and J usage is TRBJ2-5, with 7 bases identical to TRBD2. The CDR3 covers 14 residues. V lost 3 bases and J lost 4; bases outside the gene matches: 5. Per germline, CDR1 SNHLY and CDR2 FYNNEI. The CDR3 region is CASSEGRVRETQYF. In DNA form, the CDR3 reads TGTGCCAGCAGTGAGGGGAGGGTCCGAGAGACCCAGTACTTC. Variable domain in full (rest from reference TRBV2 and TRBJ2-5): EPEVTQTPSHQVTQMGQEVILRCVPISNHLYFYWYRQILGQKVEFLVSFYNNEISEKSEIFDDQFSVERPDGSNFTLKIRSTKLEDSAMYFCASSEGRVRETQYFGPGTRLLVL.

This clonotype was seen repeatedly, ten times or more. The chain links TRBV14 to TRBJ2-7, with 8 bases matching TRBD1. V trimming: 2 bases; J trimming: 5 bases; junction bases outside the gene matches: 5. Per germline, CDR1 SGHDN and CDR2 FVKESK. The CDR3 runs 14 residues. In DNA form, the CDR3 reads TGTGCCAGCAGCCAATTGGCAGGGGGCGACGAGCAGTACTTC. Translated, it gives CASSQLAGGDEQYF.

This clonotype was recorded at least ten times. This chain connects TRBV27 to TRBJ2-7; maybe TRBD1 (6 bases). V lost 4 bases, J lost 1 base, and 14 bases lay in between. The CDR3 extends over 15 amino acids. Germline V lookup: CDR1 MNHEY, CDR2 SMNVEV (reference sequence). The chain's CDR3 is CASSSRGGQSYEQYF. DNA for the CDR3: TGTGCCAGCAGTTCCCGTGGCGGACAGTCCTACGAGCAGTACTTC.

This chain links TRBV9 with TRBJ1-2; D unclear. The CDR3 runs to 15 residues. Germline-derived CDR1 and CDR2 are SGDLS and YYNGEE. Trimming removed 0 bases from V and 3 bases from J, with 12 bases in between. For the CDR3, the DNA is TGTGCCAGCAGCGTAGCTAGCATGTGGGACTATGGCTACACCTTC. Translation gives CASSVASMWDYGYTF.

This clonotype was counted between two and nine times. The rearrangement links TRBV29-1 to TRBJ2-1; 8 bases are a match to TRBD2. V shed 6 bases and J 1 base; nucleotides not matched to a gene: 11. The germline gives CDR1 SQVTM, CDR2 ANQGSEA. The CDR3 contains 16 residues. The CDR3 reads CSVILSGGVSYNEQFF. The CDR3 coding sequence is TGCAGCGTCATCTTAAGCGGGGGCGTTTCCTACAATGAGCAGTTCTTC.

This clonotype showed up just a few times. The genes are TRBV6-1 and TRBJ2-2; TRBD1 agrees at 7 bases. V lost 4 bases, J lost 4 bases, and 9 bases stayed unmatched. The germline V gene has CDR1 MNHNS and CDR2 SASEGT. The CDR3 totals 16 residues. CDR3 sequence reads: CASSGRPGGLTGELFF. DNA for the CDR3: TGTGCCAGCAGTGGTCGGCCAGGGGGTCTCACCGGGGAGCTGTTTTTT.

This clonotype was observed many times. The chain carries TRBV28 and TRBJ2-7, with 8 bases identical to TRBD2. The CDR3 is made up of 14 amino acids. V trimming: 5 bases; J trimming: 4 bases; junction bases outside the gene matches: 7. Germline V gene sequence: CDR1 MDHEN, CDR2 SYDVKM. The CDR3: CASSEAGVRYEQYF. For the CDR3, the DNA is TGTGCCAGCAGTGAAGCGGGAGTAAGGTACGAGCAGTACTTC.

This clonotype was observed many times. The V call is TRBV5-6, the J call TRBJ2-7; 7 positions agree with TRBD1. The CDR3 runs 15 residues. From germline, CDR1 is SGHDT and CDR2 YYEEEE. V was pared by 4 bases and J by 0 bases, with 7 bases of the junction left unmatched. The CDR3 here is CASSPEGQSSYEQYF. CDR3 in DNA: TGTGCCAGCAGCCCTGAGGGACAGAGCTCCTACGAGCAGTACTTC.

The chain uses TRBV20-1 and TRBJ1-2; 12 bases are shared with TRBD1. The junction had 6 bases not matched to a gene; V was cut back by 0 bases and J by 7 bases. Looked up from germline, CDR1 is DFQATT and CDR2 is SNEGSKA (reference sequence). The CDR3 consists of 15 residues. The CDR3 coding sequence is TGCAGTGCTAGAGATCCGGGACAGGGGGCCTTTGGCTACACCTTC. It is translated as CSARDPGQGAFGYTF.

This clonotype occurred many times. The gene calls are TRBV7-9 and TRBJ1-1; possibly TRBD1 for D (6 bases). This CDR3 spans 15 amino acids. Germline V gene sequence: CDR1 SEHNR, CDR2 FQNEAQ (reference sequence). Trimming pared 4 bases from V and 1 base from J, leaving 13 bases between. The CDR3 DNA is TGTGCCAGCAGCTCGAGCGGGACACCGAACACTGAAGCTTTCTTT. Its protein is CASSSSGTPNTEAFF. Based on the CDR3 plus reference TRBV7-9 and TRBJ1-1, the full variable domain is DTGVSQNPRHKITKRGQNVTFRCDPISEHNRLYWYRQTLGQGPEFLTYFQNEAQLEKSRLLSDRFSAERPKGSFSTLEIQRTEQGDSAMYLCASSSSGTPNTEAFFGQGTRLTVV.

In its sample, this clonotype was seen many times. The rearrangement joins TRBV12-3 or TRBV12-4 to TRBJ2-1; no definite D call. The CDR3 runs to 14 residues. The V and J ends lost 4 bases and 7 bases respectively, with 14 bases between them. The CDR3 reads CASSWVMGRNEQFF. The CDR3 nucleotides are TGTGCCAGCAGTTGGGTGATGGGTCGAAATGAGCAGTTCTTC.

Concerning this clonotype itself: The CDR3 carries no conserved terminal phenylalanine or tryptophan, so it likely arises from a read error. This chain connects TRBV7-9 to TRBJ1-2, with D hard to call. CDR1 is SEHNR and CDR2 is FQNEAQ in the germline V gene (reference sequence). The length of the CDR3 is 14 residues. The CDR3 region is CTSSPQVPTYGYTL. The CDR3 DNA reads TGTACCAGCAGCCCCCAAGTACCAACATATGGCTACACCCTC.

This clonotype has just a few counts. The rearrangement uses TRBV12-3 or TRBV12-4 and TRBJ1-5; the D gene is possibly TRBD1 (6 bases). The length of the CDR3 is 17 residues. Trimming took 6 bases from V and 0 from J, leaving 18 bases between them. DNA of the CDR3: TGTGCCAGCAGCCCTATGGGGGGGGGCTATAGCAATCAGCCCCAGCATTTT. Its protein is CASSPMGGGYSNQPQHF.

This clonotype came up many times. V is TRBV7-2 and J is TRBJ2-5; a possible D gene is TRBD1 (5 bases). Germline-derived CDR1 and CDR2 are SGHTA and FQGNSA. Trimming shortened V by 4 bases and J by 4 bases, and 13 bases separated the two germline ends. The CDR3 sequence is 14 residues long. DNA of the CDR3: TGTGCCAGCAGCTCCCGACAGTTTGGAGAGACCCAGTACTTC. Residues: CASSSRQFGETQYF. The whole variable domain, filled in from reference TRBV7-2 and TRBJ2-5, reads GAGVSQSPSNKVTEKGKDVELRCDPISGHTALYWYRQSLGQGLEFLIYFQGNSAPDKSGLPSDRFSAERTGGSVSTLTIQRTQQEDSAVYLCASSSRQFGETQYFGPGTRLLVL.

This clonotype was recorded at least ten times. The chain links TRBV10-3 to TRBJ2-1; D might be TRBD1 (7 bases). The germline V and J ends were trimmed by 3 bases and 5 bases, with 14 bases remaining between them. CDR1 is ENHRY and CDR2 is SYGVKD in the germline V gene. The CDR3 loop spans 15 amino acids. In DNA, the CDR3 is TGTGCCATCAGTGAAGGGCAGGGGGGCGACAATGAGCAGTTCTTC. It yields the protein CAISEGQGGDNEQFF.

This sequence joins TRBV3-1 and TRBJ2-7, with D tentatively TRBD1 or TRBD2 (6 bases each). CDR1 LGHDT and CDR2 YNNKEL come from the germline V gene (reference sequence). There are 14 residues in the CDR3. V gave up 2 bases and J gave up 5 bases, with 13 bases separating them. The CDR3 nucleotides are TGTGCCAGCAGCCAAATTCCGGGGGCGGACGAGCAGTACTTC. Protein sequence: CASSQIPGADEQYF.

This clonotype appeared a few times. CDR3 DNA: TGTGCCAGCAGTCAACTAGCGGGAGTCGCCTACGAGCAGTACTTC. As protein: CASSQLAGVAYEQYF. V is TRBV3-1 and J is TRBJ2-7; 11 positions match TRBD2. Looked up from germline, CDR1 is LGHDT and CDR2 is YNNKEL (reference sequence). V trimming: 6 bases; J trimming: 2 bases; junction bases outside the gene matches: 6. This CDR3 is built from 15 residues.

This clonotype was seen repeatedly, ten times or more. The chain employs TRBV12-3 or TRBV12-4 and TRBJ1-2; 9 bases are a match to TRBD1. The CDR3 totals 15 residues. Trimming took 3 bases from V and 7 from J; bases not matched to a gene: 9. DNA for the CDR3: TGTGCCAGCAGTTTTCTGGGGGACAGGGCGGGTGGCTACACCTTC. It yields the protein CASSFLGDRAGGYTF.

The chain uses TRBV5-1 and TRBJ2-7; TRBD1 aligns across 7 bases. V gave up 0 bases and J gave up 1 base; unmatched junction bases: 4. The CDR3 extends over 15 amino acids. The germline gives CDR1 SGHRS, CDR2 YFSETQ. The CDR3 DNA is TGCGCCAGCAGCTTGGTCCTGACAGGGTCCTACGAGCAGTACTTC. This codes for CASSLVLTGSYEQYF.